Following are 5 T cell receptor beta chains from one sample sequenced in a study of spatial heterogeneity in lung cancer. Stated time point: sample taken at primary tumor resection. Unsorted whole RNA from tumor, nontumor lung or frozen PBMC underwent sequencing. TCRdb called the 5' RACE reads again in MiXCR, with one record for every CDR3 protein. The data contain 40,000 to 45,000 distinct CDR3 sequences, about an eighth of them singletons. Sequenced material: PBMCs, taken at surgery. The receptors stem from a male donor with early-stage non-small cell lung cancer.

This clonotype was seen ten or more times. The CDR3 DNA sequence: TGCAGCGTTTCCAGGGATTTCTATGGCTACACCTTC. Translated: CSVSRDFYGYTF. The chain is built from TRBV29-1 and TRBJ1-2; TRBD1 is a possible D gene (5 bases). Germline CDR1 and CDR2: SQVTM and ANQGSEA. V was pared by 5 bases and J by 4 bases, with 11 bases between. This CDR3 spans 12 amino acids.

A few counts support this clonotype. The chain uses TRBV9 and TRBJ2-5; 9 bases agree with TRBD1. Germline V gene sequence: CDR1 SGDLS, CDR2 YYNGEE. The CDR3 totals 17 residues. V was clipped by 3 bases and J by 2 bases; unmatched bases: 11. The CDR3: CASSAQAIGQGQETQYF. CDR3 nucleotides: TGTGCCAGCAGCGCCCAGGCTATCGGACAGGGGCAAGAGACCCAGTACTTC.

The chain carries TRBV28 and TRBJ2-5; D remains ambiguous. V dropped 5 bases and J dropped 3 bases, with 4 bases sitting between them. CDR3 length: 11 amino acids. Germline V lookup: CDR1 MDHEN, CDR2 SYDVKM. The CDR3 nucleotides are TGTGCCAGCAGTCGCAAAGAGACCCAGTACTTC. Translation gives CASSRKETQYF.

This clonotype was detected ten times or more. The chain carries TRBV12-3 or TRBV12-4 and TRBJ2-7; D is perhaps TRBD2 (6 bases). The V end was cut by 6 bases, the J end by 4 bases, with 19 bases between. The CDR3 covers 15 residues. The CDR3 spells CASSPQGGRIYEQYF. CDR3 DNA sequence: TGTGCCAGCAGCCCCCAGGGAGGACGGATTTACGAGCAGTACTTC.

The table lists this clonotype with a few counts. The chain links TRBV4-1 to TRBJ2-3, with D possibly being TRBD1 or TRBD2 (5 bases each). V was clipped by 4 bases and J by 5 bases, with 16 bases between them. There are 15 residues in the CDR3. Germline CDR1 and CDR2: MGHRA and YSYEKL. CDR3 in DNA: TGCGCCAGCAGCCCGGGGACGGGTCAGGGAGATACGCAGTATTTT. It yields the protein CASSPGTGQGDTQYF.